The rows below give T cell receptor beta chains drawn from one sample of a study of blood T cell repertoires in COVID-19. TCRdb's table, derived via immunoSEQ multiplex PCR, lists solely in-frame clones and lacks some. The data hold roughly 120,000 clones, with approximately 82% observed a single time. Sequencing input: peripheral blood. Receptors were obtained from a young man with acute or convalescent COVID-19. Both conserved end residues are part of each CDR3. Fields, in order: J gene, V gene, clone size, D gene, CDR3 DNA, CDR3 protein. A D gene is named only where the DNA matches it firmly. Some rows mark clone size as missing; the rest say once, few, many or name a class of expanded clone.

J gene: TRBJ1-3; V gene: TRBV7-9; clone size: NA; D gene: NA; CDR3 DNA: TGTGCTACAGTCCCTGGAAACACCATATATTTT; CDR3 protein: CATVPGNTIYF
J gene: TRBJ1-1; V gene: TRBV6-5; clone size: NA; D gene: TRBD1; CDR3 DNA: TGTGCCAGCAGGGGAACCACAGGGGGCACTGAAGCTTTCTTT; CDR3 protein: CASRGTTGGTEAFF
J gene: TRBJ2-2; V gene: TRBV3-1/TRBV3-2; clone size: NA; D gene: TRBD2; CDR3 DNA: TGTGCCAGCAGCCAAGCCAGCGGGAGGTACACCGGGGAGCTGTTTTTT; CDR3 protein: CASSQASGRYTGELFF
J gene: TRBJ1-5; V gene: TRBV7-8; clone size: NA; D gene: NA; CDR3 DNA: TGTGCCAGCAGCAACGGACAATCGAGCAATCAGCCCCAGCATTTT; CDR3 protein: CASSNGQSSNQPQHF
J gene: TRBJ2-3; V gene: TRBV3-1/TRBV3-2; clone size: few; D gene: NA; CDR3 DNA: TGTGCCAGCAGCCAAGAGGCCTCCACAGATACGCAGTATTTT; CDR3 protein: CASSQEASTDTQYF
J gene: TRBJ1-6; V gene: TRBV4-3; clone size: NA; D gene: NA; CDR3 DNA: TGCGCCAGCAGCCAAGACCCCACAGGGTCCACTTCACCCCTCCACTTT; CDR3 protein: CASSQDPTGSTSPLHF
J gene: TRBJ2-1; V gene: TRBV11-2; clone size: once; D gene: NA; CDR3 DNA: TGTGCCAGTAGCCCCTTTTCAGCGGTGGGGATCTCCTACAATGAGCAGTTCTTC; CDR3 protein: CASSPFSAVGISYNEQFF
J gene: TRBJ2-1; V gene: TRBV11-1; clone size: once; D gene: NA; CDR3 DNA: TGTGCCAGCAGCCCCAGGGGAAACTACAATGAGCAGTTCTTC; CDR3 protein: CASSPRGNYNEQFF
J gene: TRBJ2-3; V gene: TRBV11-2; clone size: NA; D gene: TRBD2; CDR3 DNA: TGTGCCAGCAGCAGACTAGCGGGAGGGTCAGATACGCAGTATTTT; CDR3 protein: CASSRLAGGSDTQYF
J gene: TRBJ1-2; V gene: TRBV7-9; clone size: NA; D gene: TRBD1; CDR3 DNA: TGTGCCAGCAGCCTAGGACAGGGGTCAAATGGCTACACCTTC; CDR3 protein: CASSLGQGSNGYTF
J gene: TRBJ1-6; V gene: TRBV9; clone size: NA; D gene: NA; CDR3 DNA: TGTGCCAGCAGTCCAAAGGGAGGCTCTATCAGGCCCCTCCACTTT; CDR3 protein: CASSPKGGSIRPLHF
J gene: TRBJ2-1; V gene: TRBV11-3; clone size: NA; D gene: TRBD2; CDR3 DNA: TGTGCCAGCAGCCCCTATGGACTAGCGGACAATGAGCAGTTCTTC; CDR3 protein: CASSPYGLADNEQFF
J gene: TRBJ1-5; V gene: TRBV27; clone size: NA; D gene: NA; CDR3 DNA: TGTGCCAGCAGTCCCCCTAATCAGCCCCAGCATTTT; CDR3 protein: CASSPPNQPQHF
J gene: TRBJ1-1; V gene: TRBV19; clone size: NA; D gene: NA; CDR3 DNA: TGTGCCAGTAGTACTTCCCCGGGTCAAACTGAAGCTTTCTTT; CDR3 protein: CASSTSPGQTEAFF
J gene: TRBJ2-7; V gene: TRBV5-1; clone size: NA; D gene: TRBD1; CDR3 DNA: TGCGCCAGCAGCTGGGGACAGGTCTACGAGCAGTACTTC; CDR3 protein: CASSWGQVYEQYF
J gene: TRBJ1-4; V gene: TRBV15; clone size: NA; D gene: NA; CDR3 DNA: TGTGCCACCGGGCGGGGGATCTTGGATGAAAAACTGTTTTTT; CDR3 protein: CATGRGILDEKLFF
J gene: TRBJ1-2; V gene: TRBV11-2; clone size: once; D gene: NA; CDR3 DNA: TGTGCCAGCAGCTTAGGCCCTGGGCAGGGGAACTATGGCTACACCTTC; CDR3 protein: CASSLGPGQGNYGYTF